This T cell receptor (beta chain) was obtained from a study of shared clonotypes between healthy human individuals. Study in general: Per donor, three plates held CD4 naive cells, three held CD4 memory, two held CD8 naive and one held CD8 memory. General study points: Relative to memory subsets, naive subsets generally showed larger estimated richness.

This clone was seen only once. What it binds is not known. Germline V gene sequence: CDR1 SGHRS, CDR2 YFSETQ. This CDR3 region has 16 residues. V was pared by 3 bases and J by 1 base, with 5 bases of the junction left unmatched. Several immunoSEQ 96-well plates shared each subset's DNA, each plate a replicate. Some clones are missing from TCRdb's copy, which holds only in-frame ones; the method was immunoSEQ multiplex PCR. The sample has 700,000 to 950,000 clones; about 96% are singletons. Naive CD8 cells, CD45RO-negative and positively selected for CCR7, excluded terminally differentiated effector memory CD45RA+ cells. Donors were Caucasian adults residing in Nashville, Tennessee, USA.

V gene TRBV5-1 combines with J gene TRBJ2-3; 10 bases match TRBD1. This TCR was recovered from a man younger than 40 in good health. Material: naive CD8+ T cells sorted from blood. In nucleotides, the CDR3 is TGCGCCAGCAGCTCCTCCGGGACAGGGGGCACAGATACGCAGTATTTT. Its translation is CASSSSGTGGTDTQYF.